The 20 T cell receptor beta chains below come from one sample, sequenced in a study of shared clonotypes between healthy human individuals. Data came from immunoSEQ multiplex PCR; TCRdb stores just in-frame clones and leaves some out. The sample has fewer than 550,000 clones, nearly 80% seen once. The sequencing sample was made of PBMCs. Receptors were obtained from a woman aged 40-49 years in good health. Some clones in this sample may be carry-over from other donors' samples.

This chain links TRBV19 with TRBJ2-2, with D possibly being TRBD1 or TRBD2 (5 bases each). Germline CDR1 is LNHDA and CDR2 is SQIVND (reference sequence). The V gene lost 5 bases and the J gene lost 4 bases, with 14 bases spanning the gap. The CDR3 is 15 amino acids. The CDR3 loop is CASSRGPSGTGELFF. CDR3 DNA: TGTGCCAGTAGTCGGGGACCGAGTGGCACCGGGGAGCTGTTTTTT.

The V and J genes are TRBV6-4 and TRBJ2-1; D perhaps matches TRBD2 (5 bases). The V gene's germline CDR1 is MRHNA and CDR2 SNTAGT. The CDR3 loop spans 15 amino acids. V shed 7 bases and J shed 5 bases, with 18 bases lying between them. The CDR3 here is CASKPPFGIDNEQFF. DNA of the CDR3: TGTGCCAGCAAGCCCCCTTTCGGGATTGACAATGAGCAGTTCTTC.

This sequence joins TRBV30 and TRBJ2-5; possible D gene TRBD2, 6 bases. Trimming pared 2 bases from V and 2 bases from J, leaving 12 bases between. The CDR3 contains 14 residues. Looked up from germline, CDR1 is GTSNPN and CDR2 is SVGIG (reference sequence). The CDR3 nucleotides read TGTGCCTGGAGTCCCGGGACTTGGCAAGAGACCCAGTACTTC. This codes for CAWSPGTWQETQYF. The full variable domain, with the rest looked up from reference TRBV30 and TRBJ2-5, is SQTIHQWPATLVQPVGSPLSLECTVEGTSNPNLYWYRQAAGRGLQLLFYSVGIGQISSEVPQNLSASRPQDRQFILSSKKLLLSDSGFYLCAWSPGTWQETQYFGPGTRLLVL.

V usage is TRBV19 and J usage is TRBJ1-5; 8 bases are shared with TRBD1. Looked up from germline, CDR1 is LNHDA and CDR2 is SQIVND (reference sequence). The CDR3 has 13 amino acids. J lost 7 bases, V lost 7 bases, and 6 bases had no gene match. CDR3 loop: CASNSDRDQPQHF. The CDR3 DNA reads TGTGCCAGTAATTCGGACAGGGACCAGCCCCAGCATTTT. The full variable domain, with the rest looked up from reference TRBV19 and TRBJ1-5, is DGGITQSPKYLFRKEGQNVTLSCEQNLNHDAMYWYRQDPGQGLRLIYYSQIVNDFQKGDIAEGYSVSREKKESFPLTVTSAQKNPTAFYLCASNSDRDQPQHFGDGTRLSIL.

The CDR3 bases are TGTGCCAGCAGCTTCGGACCAGACAATGAGCAGTTCTTC. Protein product: CASSFGPDNEQFF. The V call is TRBV11-2, the J call TRBJ2-1; D gene uncertain. The CDR3 is made up of 13 amino acids. Germline V gene lookup returns CDR1 SGHAT and CDR2 FQNNGV. The germline V and J ends were trimmed by 3 bases and 5 bases, with 8 bases remaining between them.

This sequence joins TRBV5-4 and TRBJ1-1; TRBD1 matches 8 bases. Trimming took 0 bases from V and 6 from J; bases not matched to a gene: 10. This CDR3 contains 16 residues. Germline CDR1 is SGHNT and CDR2 is YYREEE (reference sequence). DNA for the CDR3: TGTGCCAGCAGCTTGGCCTGGACAGGGCGGGGGGCTGAAGCTTTCTTT. Its translation: CASSLAWTGRGAEAFF.

The chain links TRBV30 to TRBJ2-5; D uncertain. The CDR3 runs 14 residues. Trimming stripped 0 bases from V and 2 bases from J, with 10 bases between. Germline V gives CDR1 GTSNPN, CDR2 SVGIG (reference sequence). CDR3: CAWSVRSVQETQYF. The CDR3, as DNA: TGTGCCTGGAGTGTACGAAGCGTACAAGAGACCCAGTACTTC.

This rearrangement joins TRBV19 to TRBJ2-5, with 9 nucleotides matching TRBD1. Germline CDR1 and CDR2: LNHDA and SQIVND (reference sequence). CDR3 length: 16 amino acids. With V trimmed by 2 bases and J by 4 bases, 8 bases remained unmatched. The DNA for the CDR3 is TGTGCCAGTAGTATAAAGGGACAGGGAGCGGGAGAGACCCAGTACTTC. This gives the protein CASSIKGQGAGETQYF.

This sequence joins TRBV28 and TRBJ1-5; 9 bases agree with TRBD1. The V gene end was trimmed by 6 bases and the J gene end by 4 bases; junction bases not matched to a gene: 4. Germline-derived CDR1 and CDR2 are MDHEN and SYDVKM. CDR3 length: 14 residues. The CDR3 loop is CASRRTGVNQPQHF. Written as DNA, the CDR3 is TGTGCCAGCAGGCGGACAGGGGTTAATCAGCCCCAGCATTTT.

This rearrangement joins TRBV6-1 to TRBJ2-2; D unresolved. The CDR3 consists of 14 residues. Trimming removed 5 bases at V and 7 bases at J, with 14 bases between. Germline V gene data show CDR1 as MNHNS and CDR2 as SASEGT. CDR3 in DNA: TGTGCCAGCAGTCGAAACAAGGAGCTCGGGGAGCTGTTTTTT. Translation gives CASSRNKELGELFF.

The CDR3 is CASRTVQETQYF. DNA of the CDR3: TGTGCCTCCCGGACAGTCCAAGAGACCCAGTACTTC. The rearrangement uses TRBV30 and TRBJ2-5; a weak D match, TRBD1 (6 bases). Per germline, CDR1 GTSNPN and CDR2 SVGIG (reference sequence). The V gene lost 7 bases and the J gene lost 1 base, with 10 bases spanning the gap. CDR3 length equals 12 residues.

This clone has only a few counts. This chain uses TRBV27 with TRBJ2-1; 9 nucleotides align to TRBD2. The germline V gene has CDR1 MNHEY and CDR2 SMNVEV (reference sequence). Trimming cost V 6 bases and J 7 bases; bases outside gene matches: 13. This CDR3 has 16 amino acids. The CDR3 region is CASSLLAGGLKNEQFF. The CDR3 region has the DNA TGTGCCAGCAGCCTGCTGGCGGGAGGGTTGAAAAATGAGCAGTTCTTC.

This clone was seen only once. The chain employs TRBV15 and TRBJ2-2, with 8 bases matching TRBD2. This CDR3 is built from 16 residues. The V gene's germline CDR1 is LNHNV and CDR2 YYDKDF (reference sequence). V shed 1 base and J 4 bases; nucleotides not matched to a gene: 5. CDR3 in DNA: TGTGCCACCAGCAGAGTGCTAGCGGGCTTCACCGGGGAGCTGTTTTTT. Protein: CATSRVLAGFTGELFF.

The V call is TRBV29-1, the J call TRBJ2-3, with a tentative D call TRBD1 (5 bases). The CDR3 has 14 residues. Trimming left V 2 bases short and J 3 bases short, with 12 bases between. Germline CDR1 reads SQVTM; CDR2 reads ANQGSEA. The CDR3 DNA is TGCAGCGTTGAACCTGGACAAGGAACAGATACGCAGTATTTT. Its translation is CSVEPGQGTDTQYF.

For this clone: Relative to the germline gene, one junction end is altered; a read error may explain this. This chain links TRBV19 with TRBJ2-5, with 9 positions matching TRBD1. Looked up from germline, CDR1 is LNHDA and CDR2 is SQIVND (reference sequence). The CDR3 is made up of 15 amino acids. This chain's CDR3 is CASSPRTGVPETQYF. The CDR3 coding sequence is TGTGCCAGTAGTCCGCGGACAGGGGTCCCAGAGACACAGTACTTC.

The V and J genes are TRBV6-5 and TRBJ1-1; a possible D gene is TRBD1 (5 bases). Per germline, CDR1 MNHEY and CDR2 SVGAGI. V shed 3 bases and J shed 3 bases, with 11 bases lying between them. CDR3 length: 14 residues. The CDR3 region has the DNA TGTGCCAGCAGTTATGCTGGGACGGACACTGAAGCTTTCTTT. Translated, it gives CASSYAGTDTEAFF.

The rearrangement uses TRBV27 and TRBJ2-2, with D perhaps matching TRBD2 (6 bases). The CDR3 is made up of 16 amino acids. V lost 2 bases to trimming and J lost 1 base, with 11 bases between them. The germline V gene encodes CDR1 MNHEY and CDR2 SMNVEV (reference sequence). The CDR3 region has the DNA TGTGCCAGCAGTTTACTTGCGGGACTGAACACCGGGGAGCTGTTTTTT. This encodes CASSLLAGLNTGELFF.

This chain links TRBV19 with TRBJ1-4; D perhaps matches TRBD1 (5 bases). V was pared by 5 bases and J by 11 bases, with 15 bases between. From germline, CDR1 is LNHDA and CDR2 SQIVND (reference sequence). The CDR3 is 13 amino acids. The CDR3 sequence is CASSPTGRFKLFF. CDR3 sequence (DNA): TGTGCCAGTAGTCCTACGGGGCGATTTAAACTGTTTTTT.

The chain uses TRBV19 and TRBJ1-2, with 9 bases that match TRBD1. This CDR3 has 15 amino acids. Germline V gene sequence: CDR1 LNHDA, CDR2 SQIVND (reference sequence). The trim removed 8 bases at V and 3 bases at J, leaving 10 bases unmatched. The CDR3: CASAPRTGEDYGYTF. CDR3 coding DNA: TGTGCCAGTGCCCCCCGGACAGGGGAAGACTATGGCTACACCTTC.

The chain joins TRBV30 to TRBJ2-7; 7 bases match TRBD1. Per germline, CDR1 GTSNPN and CDR2 SVGIG (reference sequence). V was clipped by 1 base and J by 3 bases; unmatched bases: 6. The CDR3 contains 14 residues. This CDR3 reads CAWSARGRLYEQYF. CDR3 in DNA: TGTGCCTGGAGTGCAAGGGGGCGCCTCTACGAGCAGTACTTC. The full variable domain, completed using reference TRBV30 and TRBJ2-7, is SQTIHQWPATLVQPVGSPLSLECTVEGTSNPNLYWYRQAAGRGLQLLFYSVGIGQISSEVPQNLSASRPQDRQFILSSKKLLLSDSGFYLCAWSARGRLYEQYFGPGTRLTVT.